This T cell receptor beta chain originates from a study of T-cell memory formation after mild COVID-19. Study-level findings and limits: Specificity for SARS-CoV-2 was not confirmed among the second-wave clones peaking on day 37.

This clonotype was found a few times. The antigen remains undetermined. Germline assignment: CDR1 MNHNS and CDR2 SASEGT. V lost 5 bases and J lost 3, with 14 bases in between. The CDR3 loop spans 15 amino acids. MiXCR, run by TCRdb on the 5' RACE reads, gives a single entry per CDR3 protein. The repertoire has roughly 180,000 distinct CDR3 sequences, under 20% of them found once; the top ten carry 3.9%. The rearrangement joins TRBV6-1 to TRBJ2-1; D may be TRBD2 (6 bases). The sequenced sample was PBMCs or a T cell subset sorted from them (not recorded which). This clonotype was sampled from a man between 18 and 29 years old who had mild COVID-19 (a few samples of this study predate the infection). Cell type and time point are not known. The CDR3 sequence is CASSFIPGGYNEQFF. DNA of the CDR3: TGTGCCAGCAGTTTTATCCCCGGGGGCTACAATGAGCAGTTCTTC.